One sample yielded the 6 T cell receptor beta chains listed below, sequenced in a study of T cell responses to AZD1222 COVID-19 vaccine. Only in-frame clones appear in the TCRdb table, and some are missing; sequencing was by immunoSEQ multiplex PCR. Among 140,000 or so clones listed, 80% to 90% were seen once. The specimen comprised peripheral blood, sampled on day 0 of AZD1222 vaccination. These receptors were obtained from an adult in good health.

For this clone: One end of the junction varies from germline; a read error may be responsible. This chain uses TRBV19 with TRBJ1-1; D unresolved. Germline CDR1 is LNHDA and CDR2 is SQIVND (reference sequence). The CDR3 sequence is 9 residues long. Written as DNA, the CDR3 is TGTGTCAGTGGGGTCCCGGCTTTCTTT. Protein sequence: CVSGVPAFF.

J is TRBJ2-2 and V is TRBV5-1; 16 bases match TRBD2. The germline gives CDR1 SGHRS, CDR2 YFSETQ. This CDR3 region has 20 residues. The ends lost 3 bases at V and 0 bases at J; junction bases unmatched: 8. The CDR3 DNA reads TGCGCCAGCAGCTCCCCGGGGGGACTAGCGGGAGGGACGAACACCGGGGAGCTGTTTTTT. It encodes CASSSPGGLAGGTNTGELFF.

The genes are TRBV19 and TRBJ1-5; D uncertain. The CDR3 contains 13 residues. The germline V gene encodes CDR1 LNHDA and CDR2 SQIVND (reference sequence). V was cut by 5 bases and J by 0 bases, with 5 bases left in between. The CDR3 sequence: CASSQLSNQPQHF. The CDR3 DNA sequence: TGTGCCAGTAGTCAACTTAGCAATCAGCCCCAGCATTTT. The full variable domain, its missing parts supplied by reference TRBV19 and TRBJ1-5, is DGGITQSPKYLFRKEGQNVTLSCEQNLNHDAMYWYRQDPGQGLRLIYYSQIVNDFQKGDIAEGYSVSREKKESFPLTVTSAQKNPTAFYLCASSQLSNQPQHFGDGTRLSIL.

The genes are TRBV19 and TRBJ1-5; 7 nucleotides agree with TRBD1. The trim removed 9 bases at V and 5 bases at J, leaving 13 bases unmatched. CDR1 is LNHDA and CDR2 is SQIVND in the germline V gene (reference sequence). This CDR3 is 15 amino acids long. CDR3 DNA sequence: TGTGCCAGCAACGGACAGGTTCGCAGCGATCAGCCCCAGCATTTT. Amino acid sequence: CASNGQVRSDQPQHF.

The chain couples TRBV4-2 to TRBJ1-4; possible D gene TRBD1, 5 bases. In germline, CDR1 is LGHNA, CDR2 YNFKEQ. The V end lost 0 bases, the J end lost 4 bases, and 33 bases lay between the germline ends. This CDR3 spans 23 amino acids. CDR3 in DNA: TGTGCCAGCAGCCAAGAAAGAAAGCTCTACCCCGGGACCCCAGAGAGGTTTAATGAAAAACTGTTTTTT. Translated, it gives CASSQERKLYPGTPERFNEKLFF.

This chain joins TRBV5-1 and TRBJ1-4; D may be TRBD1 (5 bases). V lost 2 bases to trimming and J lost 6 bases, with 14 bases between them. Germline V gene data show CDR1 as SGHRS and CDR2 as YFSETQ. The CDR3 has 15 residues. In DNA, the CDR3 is TGCGCCAGCAGCTTCGGGGCGCGGGCGGATGAAAAACTGTTTTTT. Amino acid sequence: CASSFGARADEKLFF.